The subject of this entry is one T cell receptor (beta chain). Its target is not known. Researchers ran the PCR with 60 Vbeta and 13 Jbeta primers. Clones were sequenced by immunoSEQ multiplex PCR, and TCRdb holds only the in-frame ones, with some missing. This table has over 150,000 clones, 73% appearing once. The sample comes from a study of cytomegalovirus exposure and HLA in healthy donors. The study's findings and limits: Researchers catalogued under 200 TCR beta chains as cytomegalovirus-associated. In a later analysis, a missense DCLRE1C variant was linked to TCR beta V- and J-gene trimming. A later analysis associated 15,000 or so TCR beta sequences with HLA alleles at a 0.05 false discovery rate.

Trimming left V 0 bases short and J 6 bases short, with 9 bases between. There are 14 residues in the CDR3. Looked up from germline, CDR1 is LNHNV and CDR2 is YYDKDF (reference sequence). Donors in the study were healthy people who gave bone marrow. The sequencing sample was made of PBMCs. The origin of this receptor is a woman aged 18-29 years in good health and CMV-seropositive. The chain has TRBV15 and TRBJ2-1; maybe TRBD2 (5 bases). The CDR3 DNA is TGTGCCACCAGCAGAGATCTGGCGGGCAATGAGCAGTTCTTC. Its translation: CATSRDLAGNEQFF.